What follows are 32 T cell receptor beta chains derived from one specimen sequenced in a study of T cell changes during pregnancy in multiple sclerosis. The table came from immunoSEQ multiplex PCR; TCRdb's copy has only in-frame clones and leaves some out. The sample has roughly 22,000 clones, approximately 90% seen once. The source material was CD4+ T cells from peripheral blood mononuclear cells, sampled after pregnancy. These receptors originate from a female donor in good health, enrolled as a control in a pregnancy study.

This clone is a singleton in its sample. V and J are TRBV2 and TRBJ2-7, with 7 bases aligning to TRBD2. CDR3 size: 15 residues. V lost 7 bases, J lost 4 bases, and 13 bases stayed unmatched. Germline V gene sequence: CDR1 SNHLY, CDR2 FYNNEI. In nucleotides, the CDR3 is TGTGCCAGCATGGAGGGGTCGGCGGGGGATTACGAGCAGTACTTC. Amino acids: CASMEGSAGDYEQYF.

This chain uses TRBV14 with TRBJ2-4; 7 bases agree with TRBD1. After removal of 5 bases from V and 4 bases from J, the junction contained 14 bases not matched to a gene. The germline CDR1 and CDR2 sequences are SGHDN and FVKESK. This CDR3 contains 17 residues. The chain's CDR3 is CASSKPRRKDRKNIQYF. The CDR3 DNA is TGTGCCAGCAGCAAACCAAGACGTAAGGACAGGAAAAACATTCAGTACTTC.

The chain employs TRBV5-1 and TRBJ2-6; the D gene is possibly TRBD1 (6 bases). Trimming shortened V by 4 bases and J by 2 bases, and 13 bases separated the two germline ends. The germline CDR1 and CDR2 sequences are SGHRS and YFSETQ. The CDR3 spans 16 residues. The chain's CDR3 is CASSGTTVAGANVLTF. The CDR3 DNA follows: TGCGCCAGCAGCGGGACAACTGTTGCTGGGGCCAACGTCCTGACTTTC.

The CDR3 here is CASSLQQGDGYTF. Written as DNA, the CDR3 is TGTGCCAGCAGCTTACAACAGGGAGATGGCTACACCTTC. This chain joins TRBV7-2 and TRBJ1-2; TRBD1 might be the D (6 bases). The CDR3 spans 13 residues. Germline CDR1 is SGHTA and CDR2 is FQGNSA. Trimming pared 2 bases from V and 6 bases from J, leaving 10 bases between. The variable domain in full, with the rest retrieved from reference TRBV7-2 and TRBJ1-2, is GAGVSQSPSNKVTEKGKDVELRCDPISGHTALYWYRQSLGQGLEFLIYFQGNSAPDKSGLPSDRFSAERTGGSVSTLTIQRTQQEDSAVYLCASSLQQGDGYTFGSGTRLTVV.

The rearrangement links TRBV6-4 to TRBJ2-1; tentatively, D is TRBD2 (6 bases). V was pared by 6 bases and J by 10 bases, with 16 bases between. Germline CDR1 MRHNA, CDR2 SNTAGT. The CDR3 sequence is 13 residues long. CDR3 nucleotide sequence: TGTGCCAGCAGGCTCTCTCCGGAGGGCGAGCAGTTCTTC. Encoded protein: CASRLSPEGEQFF.

The rearrangement joins TRBV7-2 to TRBJ2-1; no clear D. The CDR3 extends over 16 amino acids. Germline loops: CDR1 SGHTA, CDR2 FQGNSA. Trimming removed 5 bases from V and 2 bases from J, with 16 bases in between. The CDR3 loop reads CASSPNLPRPYNEQFF. CDR3 DNA: TGTGCCAGCAGCCCTAATCTGCCGCGGCCCTACAATGAGCAGTTCTTC.

V usage is TRBV6-5 and J usage is TRBJ2-7, with 7 bases identical to TRBD2. The junction had 9 bases not matched to a gene; V was cut back by 6 bases and J by 4 bases. Germline-derived CDR1 and CDR2 are MNHEY and SVGAGI. CDR3 length equals 14 residues. CDR3 sequence: CASSVRAGGYEQYF. DNA for the CDR3: TGTGCCAGCAGCGTACGAGCCGGGGGGTACGAGCAGTACTTC.

The chain is built from TRBV10-3 and TRBJ1-1, with TRBD1 matching 10 bases. Trimming at V came to 3 bases and at J to 3 bases, leaving 7 bases not matched to a gene. The CDR3 length is 16 residues. Germline-derived CDR1 and CDR2 are ENHRY and SYGVKD. CDR3 coding DNA: TGTGCCATCAGTGACCTATGGGGGACAGGGGACACTGAAGCTTTCTTT. It codes for CAISDLWGTGDTEAFF.

The chain couples TRBV18 to TRBJ2-7; TRBD1 matches at 8 bases. Per germline, CDR1 KGHSH and CDR2 LQKENI. J was trimmed by 6 bases and V by 5 bases; bases with no gene match: 3. CDR3 size: 12 residues. The CDR3 is CASSKDRAEQYF. The CDR3 bases are TGTGCCAGCTCAAAGGACAGGGCCGAGCAGTACTTC. Combining the CDR3 with reference TRBV18 and TRBJ2-7 gives the whole variable domain NAGVMQNPRHLVRRRGQEARLRCSPMKGHSHVYWYRQLPEEGLKFMVYLQKENIIDESGMPKERFSAEFPKEGPSILRIQQVVRGDSAAYFCASSKDRAEQYFGPGTRLTVT.

The chain links TRBV6-4 to TRBJ2-1; 7 bases are a match to TRBD2. The junction had 16 bases not matched to a gene; V was cut back by 5 bases and J by 9 bases. In germline, CDR1 is MRHNA, CDR2 SNTAGT. The CDR3 has 16 residues. The DNA of the CDR3 is TGTGCCAGCAGTCCTATCTATGGGACTACCTGGAGTGAGCAGTTCTTC. It translates to CASSPIYGTTWSEQFF.

The rearrangement uses TRBV27 and TRBJ1-5, with D unresolved. The CDR3 is 15 amino acids. V was pared by 2 bases and J by 0 bases, with 8 bases between. Germline values: CDR1 MNHEY, CDR2 SMNVEV (reference sequence). The chain's CDR3 is CASSLQLNSNQPQHF. The DNA for the CDR3 is TGTGCCAGCAGTTTACAACTCAATAGCAATCAGCCCCAGCATTTT.

This chain uses TRBV28 with TRBJ2-1, with D perhaps TRBD2 (6 bases). V gave up 4 bases and J gave up 2 bases, with 9 bases separating them. The CDR3 extends over 14 amino acids. The germline V gene encodes CDR1 MDHEN and CDR2 SYDVKM. The CDR3 nucleotides are TGTGCCAGCAGTTCGGGACTTACCTACAATGAGCAGTTCTTC. Translating gives CASSSGLTYNEQFF.

The chain recombines TRBV7-9 with TRBJ2-2; D gene unclear. Germline CDR1 and CDR2: SEHNR and FQNEAQ (reference sequence). Trimming left V 6 bases short and J 1 base short, with 9 bases between. The CDR3 is made up of 14 amino acids. CDR3 coding DNA: TGTGCCAGCAGTGGCGGTGGGAACACCGGGGAGCTGTTTTTT. This gives the protein CASSGGGNTGELFF.

J is TRBJ2-3 and V is TRBV5-5, with D tentatively TRBD2 (6 bases). V was pared by 6 bases and J by 0 bases, with 14 bases between. This CDR3 comprises 15 residues. Germline lookup yields CDR1 SGHKS and CDR2 YYEKEE (reference sequence). The CDR3 DNA is TGTGCCAGCATTCAGGCGGGGCTTAGCACAGATACGCAGTATTTT. It yields the protein CASIQAGLSTDTQYF. The full variable domain, with the rest looked up from reference TRBV5-5 and TRBJ2-3, is DAGVTQSPTHLIKTRGQQVTLRCSPISGHKSVSWYQQVLGQGPQFIFQYYEKEERGRGNFPDRFSARQFPNYSSELNVNALLLGDSALYLCASIQAGLSTDTQYFGPGTRLTVL.

The gene calls are TRBV6-5 and TRBJ1-6; D gene uncertain. CDR1 is MNHEY and CDR2 is SVGAGI in the germline V gene. V lost 11 bases, J lost 10 bases, and 24 bases lay in between. There are 15 residues in the CDR3. The DNA for the CDR3 is TGTGCCCGGGAGCGGGCCAGAGTCAGGAGCTCACCCCTCCACTTT. Protein: CARERARVRSSPLHF.

This rearrangement joins TRBV12-5 to TRBJ1-2; TRBD1 agrees at 8 bases. V dropped 1 base and J dropped 8; count of bases not matched to a gene: 9. CDR1 is LGHNT and CDR2 is FRNRAP in the germline V gene. The CDR3 covers 15 residues. The CDR3 is CASGLGTGLTMGYTF. The CDR3 nucleotides are TGTGCTAGTGGTTTGGGGACAGGGCTAACTATGGGCTACACCTTC.

Points on this clone: The junction and the germline gene differ at one end; a read error may be behind it. The V gene is TRBV5-1, the J gene TRBJ2-7, with 8 positions matching TRBD2. Looked up from germline, CDR1 is SGHRS and CDR2 is YFSETQ. The CDR3 extends over 14 amino acids. CDR3 sequence (DNA): TGCGCCAGCAGCTTGGCGGGGGGGCCGTACGGGCAGTACTTC. Amino acids: CASSLAGGPYGQYF.

This clone occurred once. The chain uses TRBV16 and TRBJ1-2, with D perhaps matching TRBD1 (5 bases). The V end was cut by 0 bases, the J end by 4 bases, with 18 bases between. The germline V gene encodes CDR1 KGHSY and CDR2 FQNENV. CDR3 length: 17 residues. The CDR3 reads CASSQSGRGRDGYGYTF. Written as DNA, the CDR3 is TGTGCCAGCAGCCAATCGGGGAGGGGCAGGGACGGCTATGGCTACACCTTC.

The chain combines TRBV11-1 with TRBJ2-7; D unresolved. The CDR3 covers 12 residues. Germline CDR1 is SGHAT and CDR2 is FQDESV (reference sequence). The ends were cut back, 1 base at V and 4 bases at J, with 5 bases in the middle. The CDR3 region is CASSLVGYEQYF. CDR3 nucleotide sequence: TGTGCCAGCAGCTTAGTCGGGTACGAGCAGTACTTC.

The chain recombines TRBV2 with TRBJ1-5; 7 nucleotides align to TRBD1. The CDR3 is made up of 17 amino acids. Per the germline V gene, CDR1 is SNHLY and CDR2 is FYNNEI. The V and J ends lost 6 bases and 6 bases, in that order; junction bases with no gene match: 17. CDR3 nucleotides: TGTGCCAGCAGCCGCGGGTTGGCAGGGGGAGGTGGTCAGCCCCAGCATTTT. As protein: CASSRGLAGGGGQPQHF.

A single count supports this clone. The chain is built from TRBV5-4 and TRBJ2-4, with D maybe TRBD1 (5 bases). The germline gives CDR1 SGHNT, CDR2 YYREEE (reference sequence). Trimming stripped 0 bases from V and 4 bases from J, with 11 bases between. The CDR3 sequence is 15 residues long. CDR3 sequence: CASSLGQSSKNIQYF. The DNA of the CDR3 is TGTGCCAGCAGCTTGGGACAGTCCTCAAAAAACATTCAGTACTTC. The full variable domain, rest sourced from reference TRBV5-4 and TRBJ2-4, is ETGVTQSPTHLIKTRGQQVTLRCSSQSGHNTVSWYQQALGQGPQFIFQYYREEENGRGNFPPRFSGLQFPNYSSELNVNALELDDSALYLCASSLGQSSKNIQYFGAGTRLSVL.

This chain uses TRBV18 with TRBJ2-5, with 10 nucleotides matching TRBD1. The CDR3 consists of 16 residues. In germline, CDR1 is KGHSH, CDR2 LQKENI. V lost 0 bases and J lost 4; bases outside the gene matches: 5. The DNA for the CDR3 is TGTGCCAGCTCACCACCGACAGGGGGCATTAGAGAGACCCAGTACTTC. Translated, it gives CASSPPTGGIRETQYF.

This chain joins TRBV2 and TRBJ2-5, with D possibly being TRBD1 (6 bases). Trimming stripped 2 bases from V and 6 bases from J, with 13 bases between. The CDR3 has 14 residues. CDR1 is SNHLY and CDR2 is FYNNEI in the germline V gene. CDR3 amino acids: CASSEQGTWQTQYF. The CDR3 DNA reads TGTGCCAGCAGTGAACAGGGGACCTGGCAGACCCAGTACTTC.

The genes are TRBV6-6 and TRBJ1-2; the D is unclear. With 4 bases removed from V and 1 base from J, the gap between germline ends came to 13 bases. This CDR3 is built from 15 residues. CDR1 MNHNY and CDR2 SVGAGI come from the germline V gene (reference sequence). The CDR3 nucleotides read TGTGCCAGCAGTTTTAGCCCTAAAGATAACTATGGCTACACCTTC. Protein product: CASSFSPKDNYGYTF.

The chain carries TRBV14 and TRBJ1-5; no firm D call. Trimming removed 4 bases at V and 1 base at J, with 5 bases between. From germline, CDR1 is SGHDN and CDR2 FVKESK. CDR3 length: 13 residues. CDR3 in amino acids: CASSRGSNQPQHF. The CDR3 DNA is TGTGCCAGCAGCCGAGGGAGCAATCAGCCCCAGCATTTT.

The V gene is TRBV6-1, the J gene TRBJ2-5; perhaps TRBD1 as D (5 bases). V was cut by 6 bases and J by 5 bases, with 16 bases left in between. Germline-derived CDR1 and CDR2 are MNHNS and SASEGT. The CDR3 extends over 14 amino acids. CDR3 bases: TGTGCCAGCAGCTCGATGACAGTTCAGGAGACCCAGTACTTC. This codes for CASSSMTVQETQYF.

The rearrangement uses TRBV6-5 and TRBJ1-3, with D hard to call. CDR1 and CDR2 (germline): MNHEY, SVGAGI. V lost 5 bases and J 0 bases, leaving 11 bases between the germline ends. The CDR3 has 15 residues. This CDR3 is CASSTRLVSGNTIYF. CDR3 nucleotide sequence: TGTGCCAGCAGTACGAGACTGGTCTCTGGAAACACCATATATTTT.

The genes are TRBV14 and TRBJ1-1; D ambiguous. The germline gives CDR1 SGHDN, CDR2 FVKESK. V lost 0 bases to trimming and J lost 4 bases, with 6 bases between them. CDR3 length: 13 residues. The CDR3 loop reads CASSQDPVTEAFF. In DNA, the CDR3 is TGTGCCAGCAGCCAAGATCCGGTCACTGAAGCTTTCTTT.

The chain is built from TRBV6-1 and TRBJ1-2; D is perhaps TRBD1 (6 bases). The V end lost 4 bases, the J end lost 4 bases, and 22 bases lay between the germline ends. Germline CDR1 MNHNS, CDR2 SASEGT. This CDR3 is built from 17 residues. CDR3 in amino acids: CASSVDRGARRGYGYTF. CDR3 nucleotides: TGTGCCAGCAGTGTAGATCGGGGGGCCCGGCGTGGCTATGGCTACACCTTC.

The chain links TRBV7-2 to TRBJ2-3; D perhaps matches TRBD2 (6 bases). Trimming left V 5 bases short and J 7 bases short, with 16 bases between. The germline V gene has CDR1 SGHTA and CDR2 FQGNSA. This CDR3 spans 14 amino acids. CDR3 in DNA: TGTGCCAGCAGCGGCCGGGGAGGCGGTAATACGCAGTATTTT. Protein product: CASSGRGGGNTQYF.

The chain employs TRBV28 and TRBJ2-1, with TRBD2 matching over 9 bases. Trimming took 3 bases from V and 7 from J; bases not matched to a gene: 10. Germline V gene lookup returns CDR1 MDHEN and CDR2 SYDVKM. This CDR3 comprises 16 residues. In nucleotides, the CDR3 is TGTGCCAGCAGTTTGGGGGCACGCGGGAGGGGGAATGAGCAGTTCTTC. This codes for CASSLGARGRGNEQFF. The entire variable domain, with the rest obtained from reference TRBV28 and TRBJ2-1, is as follows: DVKVTQSSRYLVKRTGEKVFLECVQDMDHENMFWYRQDPGLGLRLIYFSYDVKMKEKGDIPEGYSVSREKKERFSLILESASTNQTSMYLCASSLGARGRGNEQFFGPGTRLTVL.

This clone was seen just once. This chain uses TRBV5-5 with TRBJ1-3; D is uncertain. CDR3 length: 11 residues. Per germline, CDR1 SGHKS and CDR2 YYEKEE (reference sequence). Trimming stripped 4 bases from V and 11 bases from J, with 10 bases between. In DNA, the CDR3 is TGTGCCAGCAGCAGAGGAGGCTCCATATATTTT. It encodes CASSRGGSIYF.